These 19 T cell receptor beta chains originate from one sample sequenced in a study of blood T cell repertoires in COVID-19. This table comes from immunoSEQ multiplex PCR, and its TCRdb copy is limited to in-frame clones, with some not included. Of more than 250,000 clones listed, about 85% are singletons. Sequenced input: peripheral blood. The receptors were gathered from a man aged 18-30 years with active or convalescent COVID-19.

This chain links TRBV12-3 or TRBV12-4 with TRBJ1-2; no definite D call. The CDR3 loop spans 13 amino acids. Trimming removed 5 bases at V and 8 bases at J, with 15 bases between. The CDR3 reads CASSPGPREGYTF. The CDR3 region has the DNA TGTGCCAGCAGTCCTGGGCCGAGGGAAGGCTACACCTTC.

The chain is built from TRBV19 and TRBJ1-5; the D gene is possibly TRBD1 (6 bases). With 2 bases removed from V and 6 bases from J, the gap between germline ends came to 14 bases. The CDR3 loop spans 15 amino acids. Per germline, CDR1 LNHDA and CDR2 SQIVND (reference sequence). DNA of the CDR3: TGTGCCAGTAGTATACGGGAGGGGGGAGCTCAGCCCCAGCATTTT. It yields the protein CASSIREGGAQPQHF.

The genes are TRBV25-1 and TRBJ2-5; 13 nucleotides align to TRBD2. The CDR3 length is 17 residues. CDR1 is MGHDK, CDR2 SYGVNS, per germline. With V trimmed by 8 bases and J by 4 bases, 13 bases remained unmatched. This CDR3 reads CASRAREGLAGAETQYF. Here the CDR3 DNA reads TGTGCCAGCCGGGCCCGAGAAGGACTAGCGGGAGCAGAGACCCAGTACTTC.

The chain is built from TRBV9 and TRBJ1-3; D perhaps matches TRBD1 (5 bases). The V end was cut by 5 bases, the J end by 2 bases, with 5 bases between. The germline CDR1 and CDR2 sequences are SGDLS and YYNGEE. The CDR3 runs 12 residues. This chain's CDR3 is CASRGPGNTIYF. CDR3 nucleotide sequence: TGTGCCAGCAGGGGGCCTGGAAACACCATATATTTT. The complete variable domain, with remaining parts taken from reference TRBV9 and TRBJ1-3, reads DSGVTQTPKHLITATGQRVTLRCSPRSGDLSVYWYQQSLDQGLQFLIQYYNGEERAKGNILERFSAQQFPDLHSELNLSSLELGDSALYFCASRGPGNTIYFGEGSWLTVV.

The V gene is TRBV2, the J gene TRBJ1-4; D remains ambiguous. This CDR3 spans 16 amino acids. Germline CDR1 and CDR2: SNHLY and FYNNEI. V lost 4 bases and J 8 bases, leaving 20 bases between the germline ends. The CDR3 DNA is TGTGCCAGCAGTGGGATGGGGAGCCCCCAGAGCGAAAAACTGTTTTTT. Translated, it gives CASSGMGSPQSEKLFF.

The chain links TRBV11-2 to TRBJ1-6; 7 bases align to TRBD1. After removal of 4 bases from V and 9 bases from J, the junction contained 9 bases not matched to a gene. There are 15 residues in the CDR3. Germline CDR1 is SGHAT and CDR2 is FQNNGV. Here the CDR3 reads CASSSDREESSPLHF. CDR3 bases: TGTGCCAGCAGCTCTGACAGGGAAGAAAGTTCACCCCTCCACTTT. The full variable domain, rest sourced from reference TRBV11-2 and TRBJ1-6, is EAGVAQSPRYKIIEKRQSVAFWCNPISGHATLYWYQQILGQGPKLLIQFQNNGVVDDSQLPKDRFSAERLKGVDSTLKIQPAKLEDSAVYLCASSSDREESSPLHFGNGTRLTVT.

This clone was picked up a small number of times. The V gene is TRBV2, the J gene TRBJ2-7, with 10 nucleotides matching TRBD1. V gave up 4 bases and J gave up 3 bases; unmatched junction bases: 0. Looked up from germline, CDR1 is SNHLY and CDR2 is FYNNEI. The CDR3 has 13 residues. The CDR3 nucleotides are TGTGCCAGCAGTGGGACAGGGGGCTACGAGCAGTACTTC. This codes for CASSGTGGYEQYF.

The chain couples TRBV24-1 to TRBJ2-1; no firm D call. Trimming took 7 bases from V and 5 from J, leaving 5 bases between them. Germline V gives CDR1 KGHDR, CDR2 SFDVKD. This CDR3 comprises 11 residues. The CDR3 spells CATRANNEQFF. CDR3 nucleotides: TGTGCCACCAGGGCAAACAATGAGCAGTTCTTC.

The V gene is TRBV5-1, the J gene TRBJ1-1, with unresolved D. V gave up 0 bases and J gave up 1 base, with 13 bases separating them. CDR3 size: 16 residues. Per the germline V gene, CDR1 is SGHRS and CDR2 is YFSETQ. The CDR3 bases are TGCGCCAGCAGCTTGGGGGCGTACGGCAAGAACACTGAAGCTTTCTTT. It yields the protein CASSLGAYGKNTEAFF.

The J gene is TRBJ1-4, the V gene TRBV19, with D possibly being TRBD1 (6 bases). Germline CDR1 is LNHDA and CDR2 is SQIVND (reference sequence). V gave up 9 bases and J gave up 4 bases, with 12 bases separating them. This CDR3 region has 13 residues. The CDR3 here is CASDTGNNEKLFF. DNA of the CDR3: TGTGCCAGCGACACAGGGAATAATGAAAAACTGTTTTTT.

The J gene is TRBJ1-1, the V gene TRBV6-5; 7 nucleotides align to TRBD1. V was pared by 4 bases and J by 10 bases, with 6 bases of the junction left unmatched. CDR3 length equals 12 residues. Germline-derived CDR1 and CDR2 are MNHEY and SVGAGI. The CDR3 reads CASSSGQVGAFF. The CDR3, as DNA: TGTGCCAGCAGTTCTGGACAGGTTGGAGCTTTCTTT.

V and J are TRBV6-6 and TRBJ2-5; TRBD1 is a possible D gene (5 bases). V gave up 5 bases and J gave up 4 bases, with 8 bases separating them. The germline gives CDR1 MNHNY, CDR2 SVGAGI (reference sequence). The length of the CDR3 is 12 residues. The CDR3 DNA is TGTGCCAGCAGTCCCACAGGAGAGACCCAGTACTTC. This sequence encodes CASSPTGETQYF.

CDR3 sequence (DNA): TGTGCCAGCAGCTTGGCCAAGGGGTCGCAAGCTTTCTTT. Encoded protein: CASSLAKGSQAFF. The chain carries TRBV5-6 and TRBJ1-1; D might be TRBD1 (5 bases). Germline loops: CDR1 SGHDT, CDR2 YYEEEE. The CDR3 loop spans 13 amino acids. V lost 0 bases, J lost 9 bases, and 12 bases lay in between.

This clone was detected only once. The gene calls are TRBV30 and TRBJ2-5; the match to TRBD1 covers 7 bases. The CDR3 has 14 amino acids. The trim removed 1 base at V and 0 bases at J, leaving 2 bases unmatched. The germline gives CDR1 GTSNPN, CDR2 SVGIG (reference sequence). The CDR3 DNA sequence: TGTGCCTGGAGTGGGGACAGCCACCAAGAGACCCAGTACTTC. It encodes CAWSGDSHQETQYF.

V is TRBV4-3 and J is TRBJ2-2; D may be TRBD1 (5 bases). V lost 5 bases to trimming and J lost 6 bases, with 13 bases between them. CDR3 size: 14 residues. The germline V gene has CDR1 LGHNA and CDR2 YSLEER. The CDR3 sequence is CASSDQGRAGELFF. In nucleotides, the CDR3 is TGCGCCAGCAGCGACCAGGGCAGGGCCGGGGAGCTGTTTTTT.

The chain employs TRBV13 and TRBJ1-2, with 10 bases that match TRBD1. Germline lookup yields CDR1 PRHDT and CDR2 FYEKMQ (reference sequence). The CDR3 length is 17 residues. The ends lost 3 bases at V and 8 bases at J; junction bases unmatched: 15. The CDR3, as DNA: TGTGCCAGCAGCTTGGGACAGGGGCCCGCTAACTCGGGAGGCTACACCTTC. Amino acids: CASSLGQGPANSGGYTF.

This chain connects TRBV9 to TRBJ2-1, with D possibly TRBD2 on 6 matching bases. This CDR3 is 16 amino acids long. V was trimmed by 3 bases and J by 8 bases, leaving 21 bases between them. Germline V lookup: CDR1 SGDLS, CDR2 YYNGEE. CDR3 residues: CASSEEGGSIRDEQFF. The CDR3 nucleotides are TGTGCCAGCAGCGAGGAGGGTGGGTCGATCCGGGATGAGCAGTTCTTC.

This chain joins TRBV6-5 and TRBJ2-7; 7 bases are shared with TRBD1. CDR1 and CDR2 (germline): MNHEY, SVGAGI. The CDR3 runs 15 residues. The junction had 6 bases not matched to a gene; V was cut back by 2 bases and J by 2 bases. CDR3 sequence: CASSYARGITYEQYF. The CDR3 nucleotides read TGTGCCAGCAGTTACGCCAGGGGGATTACCTACGAGCAGTACTTC.

This clone was found once. The chain couples TRBV10-2 to TRBJ1-6; D gene uncertain. This CDR3 has 16 amino acids. Germline-derived CDR1 and CDR2 are WSHSY and SAAADI. V was cut by 0 bases and J by 9 bases, with 15 bases left in between. The CDR3 bases are TGCGCCAGCAGTGAGTCTGGCAGGACTCTAAGTTCACCCCTCCACTTT. Protein: CASSESGRTLSSPLHF.